This T cell receptor (beta chain) was captured in a study of blood T cell repertoires in COVID-19. This clone has only one observation. The CDR3 sequence is 14 residues long. Germline assignment: CDR1 MNHEY and CDR2 SVGAGI. Losses at the gene ends were 7 bases for V and 6 bases for J; bases not matched to a gene: 8. Authors' data handling: From reference gene primer amplification, estimates of nucleated cell counts were derived. TCRdb keeps only in-frame clones here, not all; method: immunoSEQ multiplex PCR. V, J and clone size are those of that table, while D and trimming were read from the DNA. The profile covers about 300,000 clones, with more than 80% appearing a single time and approximately 6.8% taken by the ten largest.

This receptor was identified in a woman younger than 45 with COVID-19, enrolled during active disease. Sequenced: peripheral blood. This sequence joins TRBV6-5 and TRBJ1-2, with TRBD1 matching 10 bases. The CDR3 sequence: CASNRGQGGDGYTF. In nucleotides, the CDR3 is TGTGCCAGCAACCGAGGACAGGGGGGAGATGGCTACACCTTC.